This is a list of T cell receptor beta chains from one sample in a study of regulatory T cells in long-lasting Graves disease. TCRdb called the multiplex PCR reads again in MiXCR, with one record for every CDR3 protein. Here the sample spans approximately 360,000 distinct CDR3 sequences, about 12% being singletons. Another study also made use of these data, one on T cells in Graves' hyperthyroidism and ophthalmopathy.

The sample consisted of peripheral blood mononuclear cells (PBMCs), taken at new diagnosis, from a patient treated with antithyroid drugs. The origin of the receptors is a woman aged 18-29 years with Graves disease. The CDR3 runs from the conserved cysteine through the conserved F or W.

V gene: TRBV7-9; J gene: TRBJ2-1; CDR3 protein: CASSREGFGGSNEQFF
V gene: TRBV15; J gene: TRBJ2-1; CDR3 protein: CATSRVRRGNEQFF
V gene: TRBV6-1; J gene: TRBJ1-2; CDR3 protein: CAIDRTGGDGYTF
V gene: TRBV20-1; J gene: TRBJ2-1; CDR3 protein: CSASRTGGNNEQFF
V gene: TRBV19; J gene: TRBJ2-2; CDR3 protein: CASSIFPNTGELFF
V gene: TRBV4-1; J gene: TRBJ2-3; CDR3 protein: CASSQVTATDTQYF
V gene: TRBV4-3; J gene: TRBJ1-3; CDR3 protein: CASSQGTGGSGDTIYF
V gene: TRBV7-9; J gene: TRBJ2-5; CDR3 protein: CASRAGPRGETQYF
V gene: TRBV12-3/TRBV12-4; J gene: TRBJ1-1; CDR3 protein: CASSFIVSSPVNTEAFF
V gene: TRBV7-2; J gene: TRBJ1-2; CDR3 protein: CASSSLVWWGDAYYGYTF
V gene: TRBV7-9; J gene: TRBJ1-3; CDR3 protein: CASSYTGGNTIYF
V gene: TRBV27; J gene: TRBJ2-7; CDR3 protein: CASISWAGATHEQYF
V gene: TRBV29-1; J gene: TRBJ2-1; CDR3 protein: CSNRVLSSYNEQFF
V gene: TRBV7-2; J gene: TRBJ2-1; CDR3 protein: CASSLPQRGKVKSYNEQFF